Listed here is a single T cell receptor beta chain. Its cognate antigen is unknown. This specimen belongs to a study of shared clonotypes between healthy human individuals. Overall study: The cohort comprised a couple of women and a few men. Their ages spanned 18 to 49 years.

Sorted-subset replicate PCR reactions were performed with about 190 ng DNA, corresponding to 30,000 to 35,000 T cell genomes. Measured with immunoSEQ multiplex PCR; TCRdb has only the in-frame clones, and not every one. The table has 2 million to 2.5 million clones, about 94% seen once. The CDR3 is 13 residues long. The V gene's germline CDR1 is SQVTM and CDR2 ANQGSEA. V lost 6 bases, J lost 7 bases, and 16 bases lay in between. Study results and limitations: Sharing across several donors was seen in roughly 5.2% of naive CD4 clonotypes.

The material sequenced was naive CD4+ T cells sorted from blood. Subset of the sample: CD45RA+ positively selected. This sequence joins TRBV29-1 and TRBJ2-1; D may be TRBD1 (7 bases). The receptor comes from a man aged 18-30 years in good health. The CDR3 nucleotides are TGCAGCGTGTACGACAGGGACTGGAATGAGCAGTTCTTC. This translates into CSVYDRDWNEQFF.